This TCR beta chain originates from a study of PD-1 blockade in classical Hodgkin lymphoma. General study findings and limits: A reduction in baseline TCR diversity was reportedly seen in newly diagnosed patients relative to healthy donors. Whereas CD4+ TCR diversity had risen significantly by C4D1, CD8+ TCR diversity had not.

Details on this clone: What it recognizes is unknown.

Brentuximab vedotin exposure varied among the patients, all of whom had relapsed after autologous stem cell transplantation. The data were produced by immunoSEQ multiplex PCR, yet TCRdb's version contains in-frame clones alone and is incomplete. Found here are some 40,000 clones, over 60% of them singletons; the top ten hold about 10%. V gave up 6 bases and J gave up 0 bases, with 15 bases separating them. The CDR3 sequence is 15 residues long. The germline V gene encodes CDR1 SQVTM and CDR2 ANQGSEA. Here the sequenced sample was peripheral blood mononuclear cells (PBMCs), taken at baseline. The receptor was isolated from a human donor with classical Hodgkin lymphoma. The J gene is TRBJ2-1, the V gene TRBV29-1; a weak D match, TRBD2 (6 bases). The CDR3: CSVQGGASSYNEQFF. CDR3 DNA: TGCAGCGTCCAAGGAGGGGCAAGCTCCTACAATGAGCAGTTCTTC.